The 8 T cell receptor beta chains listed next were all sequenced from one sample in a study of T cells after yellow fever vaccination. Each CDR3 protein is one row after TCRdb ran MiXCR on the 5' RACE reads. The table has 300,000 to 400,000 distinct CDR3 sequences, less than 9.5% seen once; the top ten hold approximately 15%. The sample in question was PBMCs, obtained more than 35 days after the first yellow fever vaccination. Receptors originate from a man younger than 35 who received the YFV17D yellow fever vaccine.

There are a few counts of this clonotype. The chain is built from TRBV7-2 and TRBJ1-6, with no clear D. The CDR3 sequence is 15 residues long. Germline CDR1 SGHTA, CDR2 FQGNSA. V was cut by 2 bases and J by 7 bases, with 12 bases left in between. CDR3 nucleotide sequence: TGTGCCAGCAGCTTAAATCGGGTCCCCAATTCACCCCTCCACTTT. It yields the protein CASSLNRVPNSPLHF. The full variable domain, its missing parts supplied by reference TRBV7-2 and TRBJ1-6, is GAGVSQSPSNKVTEKGKDVELRCDPISGHTALYWYRQSLGQGLEFLIYFQGNSAPDKSGLPSDRFSAERTGGSVSTLTIQRTQQEDSAVYLCASSLNRVPNSPLHFGNGTRLTVT.

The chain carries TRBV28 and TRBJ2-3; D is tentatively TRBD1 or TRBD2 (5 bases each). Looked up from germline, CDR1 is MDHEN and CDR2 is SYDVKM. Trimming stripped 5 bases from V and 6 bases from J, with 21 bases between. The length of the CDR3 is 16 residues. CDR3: CASSTEGLVFADTQYF. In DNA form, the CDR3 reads TGTGCCAGCAGTACCGAGGGGCTAGTATTTGCGGATACGCAGTATTTT.

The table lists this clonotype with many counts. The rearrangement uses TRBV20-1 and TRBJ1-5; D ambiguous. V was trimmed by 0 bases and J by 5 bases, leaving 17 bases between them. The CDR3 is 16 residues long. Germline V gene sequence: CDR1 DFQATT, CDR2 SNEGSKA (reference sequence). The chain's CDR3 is CSARDIRGGEYQPQHF. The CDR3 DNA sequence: TGCAGTGCTAGAGATATTCGGGGAGGAGAGTATCAGCCCCAGCATTTT.

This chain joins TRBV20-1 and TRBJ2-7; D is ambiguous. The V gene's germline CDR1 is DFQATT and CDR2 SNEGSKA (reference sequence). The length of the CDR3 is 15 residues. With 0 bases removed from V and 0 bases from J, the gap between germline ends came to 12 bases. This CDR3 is CSARDPSESSYEQYF. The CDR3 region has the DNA TGCAGTGCTAGAGATCCGAGTGAGAGCTCCTACGAGCAGTACTTC.

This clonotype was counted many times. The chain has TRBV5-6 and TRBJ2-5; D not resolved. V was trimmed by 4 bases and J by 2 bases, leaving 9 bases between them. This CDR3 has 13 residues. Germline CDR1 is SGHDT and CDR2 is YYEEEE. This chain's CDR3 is CASSPAGQETQYF. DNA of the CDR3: TGTGCCAGCAGCCCCGCCGGGCAAGAGACCCAGTACTTC.

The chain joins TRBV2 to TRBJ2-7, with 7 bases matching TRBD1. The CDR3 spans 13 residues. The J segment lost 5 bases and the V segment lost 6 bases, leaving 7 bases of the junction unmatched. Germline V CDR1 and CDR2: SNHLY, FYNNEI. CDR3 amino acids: CASRETGWNEQYF. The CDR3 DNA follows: TGTGCCAGCAGAGAGACAGGGTGGAACGAGCAGTACTTC.

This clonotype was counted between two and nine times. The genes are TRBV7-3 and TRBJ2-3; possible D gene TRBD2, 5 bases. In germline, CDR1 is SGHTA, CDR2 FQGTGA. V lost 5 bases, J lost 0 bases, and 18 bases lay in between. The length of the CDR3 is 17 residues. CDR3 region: CASSKSRGAGSTDTQYF. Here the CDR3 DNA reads TGTGCCAGCAGCAAAAGTCGGGGAGCTGGTAGCACAGATACGCAGTATTTT.

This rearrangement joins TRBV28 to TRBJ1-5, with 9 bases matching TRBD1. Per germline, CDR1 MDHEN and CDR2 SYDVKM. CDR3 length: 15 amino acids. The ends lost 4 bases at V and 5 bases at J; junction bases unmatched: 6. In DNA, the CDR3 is TGTGCCAGCAGTTCGGGACAGGGCCCGGATCAGCCCCAGCATTTT. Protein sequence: CASSSGQGPDQPQHF.